The rows below give T cell receptor beta chains drawn from one sample of a study of blood T cell repertoires in COVID-19. Clones were read by immunoSEQ multiplex PCR, and TCRdb kept only the in-frame ones, dropping some. The sample lists more than 200,000 clones; more than 75% were seen once. Specimen: peripheral blood. These TCRs come from a woman aged 55-70 years with COVID-19, enrolled during active disease. Both conserved end residues are part of each CDR3.

j_call v_call cdr3_aa
TRBJ1-2 TRBV5-5 CASSPTGILNYGYTF
TRBJ1-4 TRBV2 CASIKPRQGAYEKLFF
TRBJ2-5 TRBV9 CASSGGTQQETQYF
TRBJ1-1 TRBV6-5 CASRRDTEAFF
TRBJ2-1 TRBV2 CASSERVAGTIRNEQFF
TRBJ1-5 TRBV2 CASSEVSGTGANQPQHF
TRBJ2-1 TRBV7-8 CASSSRTVNEQFF
TRBJ2-5 TRBV2 CASSGQRQETQYF
TRBJ1-2 TRBV6-5 CASSYTANYGYTF
TRBJ1-2 TRBV28 CASSLSHPNYGYTF
TRBJ1-2 TRBV19 CASSIASGRGANYGYTF
TRBJ1-1 TRBV18 CASSLRTPRDTEAFF
TRBJ2-7 TRBV27 CASRLTSGSAYEQYF
TRBJ2-1 TRBV20-1 CSAAAHGQFF
TRBJ1-5 TRBV7-9 CASSLARGHQPQHF
TRBJ2-7 TRBV30 CAWSVRTSGRTSYEQYF
TRBJ1-1 TRBV28 CASTRRGGAENTEAFF
TRBJ2-1 TRBV12-3/TRBV12-4 CASSLVYNEQFF
TRBJ2-7 TRBV5-1 CASSRGLDEDYEQYF
TRBJ1-1 TRBV19 CASSPRQHTEAFF
TRBJ2-6 TRBV6-4 CASSSGRPSGANVLTF
TRBJ1-1 TRBV6-5 CASSYRSGGKGTEAFF
TRBJ1-1 TRBV6-1 CASSDRGEGNTEAFF
TRBJ1-5 TRBV24-1 CAPVPVAQPQHF
TRBJ1-1 TRBV5-8 CASSLGRVTEAFF
TRBJ1-5 TRBV28 CASSLRGQGVGGNQPQHF
TRBJ1-1 TRBV3-1/TRBV3-2 CASSQAQGGKTEAFF
TRBJ2-5 TRBV5-1 CASTRTSGAQETQYF
TRBJ2-5 TRBV7-2 CASSPGGGFETQYF
TRBJ2-7 TRBV5-4 CASSFGGRALYEQYF
TRBJ1-2 TRBV2 CASTPLKSTGARYGYTF
TRBJ1-3 TRBV6-5 CASSYAAYGNTIYF
TRBJ2-5 TRBV7-7 CASSGGLAGVETQYF
TRBJ2-7 TRBV30 CAWRTPGQKYEQYF
TRBJ2-7 TRBV5-1 CASSLVASGHYEQYF
TRBJ1-3 TRBV30 CAWSVTGSGNTIYF
TRBJ2-2 TRBV28 CASSYHPLPQGHAYRNTGELFF
TRBJ2-5 TRBV6-2/TRBV6-3 CASSTLTRGTQYF
TRBJ2-7 TRBV7-9 CASSLGGLYYEQYF
TRBJ2-1 TRBV28 CASRGAGVVRQFF
TRBJ1-2 TRBV28 CASTREGQGAPGYTF
TRBJ1-1 TRBV19 CASSIPSLGWNTEAFF
TRBJ1-1 TRBV5-1 CASSGGQLNTEAFF
TRBJ1-4 TRBV10-3 CAISGTGREKLFF
TRBJ1-4 TRBV20-1 CSASPGEKLFF
TRBJ2-7 TRBV27 CASSLLGTQSSYEQYF
TRBJ2-7 TRBV12-3/TRBV12-4 CATRGQGGYEQYF
TRBJ1-6 TRBV4-2 CASSLGADQNSPLHF
TRBJ1-3 TRBV3-1/TRBV3-2 CASSQATASSGNTIYF
TRBJ2-5 TRBV6-6 CASSYSQSGGAGDQYF
TRBJ2-7 TRBV4-2 CASSPAGGQGSEQYF
TRBJ2-2 TRBV6-2/TRBV6-3 CASSRKRVAGSGVGELFF
TRBJ2-7 TRBV11-2 CASSLPSGRVEQYF
TRBJ2-7 TRBV6-2/TRBV6-3 CASSYSGTSGHEQYF
TRBJ2-7 TRBV6-5 CASTDSNYEQYF